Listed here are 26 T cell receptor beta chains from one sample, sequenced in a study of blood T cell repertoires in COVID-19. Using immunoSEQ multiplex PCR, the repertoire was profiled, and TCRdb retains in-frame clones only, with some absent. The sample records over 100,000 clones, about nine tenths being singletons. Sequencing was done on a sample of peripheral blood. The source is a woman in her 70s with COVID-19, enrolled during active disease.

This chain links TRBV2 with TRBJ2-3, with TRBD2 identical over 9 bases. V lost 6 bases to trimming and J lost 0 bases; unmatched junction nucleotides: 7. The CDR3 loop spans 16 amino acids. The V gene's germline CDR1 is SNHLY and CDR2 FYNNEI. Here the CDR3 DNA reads TGTGCCAGCAGGGTGGGACTAGCAGCTAGCACAGATACGCAGTATTTT. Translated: CASRVGLAASTDTQYF.

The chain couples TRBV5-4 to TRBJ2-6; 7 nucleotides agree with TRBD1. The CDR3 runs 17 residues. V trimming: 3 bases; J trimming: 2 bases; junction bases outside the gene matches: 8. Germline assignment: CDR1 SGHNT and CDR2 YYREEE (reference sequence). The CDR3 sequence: CASSSSLDRAGANVLTF. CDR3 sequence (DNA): TGTGCCAGCAGCTCGAGCTTAGACAGGGCTGGGGCCAACGTCCTGACTTTC.

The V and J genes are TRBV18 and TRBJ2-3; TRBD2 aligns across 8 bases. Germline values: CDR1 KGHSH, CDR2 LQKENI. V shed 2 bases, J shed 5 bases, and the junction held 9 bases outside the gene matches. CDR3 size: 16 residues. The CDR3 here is CASSPARRGALDTQYF. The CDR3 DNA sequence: TGTGCCAGCTCACCAGCGCGGCGGGGGGCCCTAGATACGCAGTATTTT. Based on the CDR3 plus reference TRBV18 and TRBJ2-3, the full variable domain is NAGVMQNPRHLVRRRGQEARLRCSPMKGHSHVYWYRQLPEEGLKFMVYLQKENIIDESGMPKERFSAEFPKEGPSILRIQQVVRGDSAAYFCASSPARRGALDTQYFGPGTRLTVL.

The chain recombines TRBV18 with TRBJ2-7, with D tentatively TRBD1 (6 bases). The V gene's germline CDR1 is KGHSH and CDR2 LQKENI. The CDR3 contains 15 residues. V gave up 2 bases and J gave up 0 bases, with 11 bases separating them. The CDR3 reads CASSPYRDPSYEQYF. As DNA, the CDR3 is TGTGCCAGCTCACCATACAGGGATCCCTCCTACGAGCAGTACTTC.

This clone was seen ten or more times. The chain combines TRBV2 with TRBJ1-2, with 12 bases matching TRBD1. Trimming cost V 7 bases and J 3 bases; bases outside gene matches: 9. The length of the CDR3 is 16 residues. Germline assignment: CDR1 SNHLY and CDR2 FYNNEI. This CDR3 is CASIRDRGPGDYGYTF. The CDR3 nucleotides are TGTGCCAGCATTAGGGACAGGGGGCCCGGGGACTATGGCTACACCTTC. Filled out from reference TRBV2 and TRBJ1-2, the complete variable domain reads EPEVTQTPSHQVTQMGQEVILRCVPISNHLYFYWYRQILGQKVEFLVSFYNNEISEKSEIFDDQFSVERPDGSNFTLKIRSTKLEDSAMYFCASIRDRGPGDYGYTFGSGTRLTVV.

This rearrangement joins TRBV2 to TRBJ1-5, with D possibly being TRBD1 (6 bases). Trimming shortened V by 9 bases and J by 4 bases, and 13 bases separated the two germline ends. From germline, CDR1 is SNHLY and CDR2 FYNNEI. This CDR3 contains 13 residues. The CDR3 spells CASRTASNQPQHF. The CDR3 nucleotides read TGTGCCAGTCGGACAGCGTCAAATCAGCCCCAGCATTTT.

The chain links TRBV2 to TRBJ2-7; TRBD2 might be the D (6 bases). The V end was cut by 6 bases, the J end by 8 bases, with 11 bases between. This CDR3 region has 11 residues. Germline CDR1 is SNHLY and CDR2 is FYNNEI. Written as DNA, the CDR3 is TGTGCCAGCAGGGAGGGGATCCAGCAGTACTTC. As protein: CASREGIQQYF.

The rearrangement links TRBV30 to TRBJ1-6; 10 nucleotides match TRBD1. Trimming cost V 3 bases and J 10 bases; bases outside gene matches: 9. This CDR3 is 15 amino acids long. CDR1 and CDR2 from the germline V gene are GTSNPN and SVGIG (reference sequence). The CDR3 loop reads CAWSPTGTGDSPLHF. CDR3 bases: TGTGCCTGGAGCCCGACCGGGACAGGGGACTCACCCCTCCACTTT.

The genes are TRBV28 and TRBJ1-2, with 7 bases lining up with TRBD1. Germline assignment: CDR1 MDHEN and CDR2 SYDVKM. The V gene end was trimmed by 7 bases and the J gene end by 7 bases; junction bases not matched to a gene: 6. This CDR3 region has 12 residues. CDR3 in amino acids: CASKKGAGGYTF. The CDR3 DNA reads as TGTGCCAGCAAAAAGGGGGCGGGTGGCTACACCTTC.

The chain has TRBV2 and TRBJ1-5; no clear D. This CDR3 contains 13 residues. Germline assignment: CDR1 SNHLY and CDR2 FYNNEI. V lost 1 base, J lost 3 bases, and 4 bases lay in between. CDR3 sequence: CASSEDHNQPQHF. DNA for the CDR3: TGTGCCAGCAGTGAAGATCACAATCAGCCCCAGCATTTT.

The CDR3 sequence: CASSRQGYGYTF. In nucleotides, the CDR3 is TGTGCCAGTAGCAGACAGGGCTATGGCTACACCTTC. V usage is TRBV19 and J usage is TRBJ1-2; 7 bases are a match to TRBD1. J was trimmed by 4 bases and V by 6 bases; bases with no gene match: 2. The length of the CDR3 is 12 residues. The V gene's germline CDR1 is LNHDA and CDR2 SQIVND (reference sequence).

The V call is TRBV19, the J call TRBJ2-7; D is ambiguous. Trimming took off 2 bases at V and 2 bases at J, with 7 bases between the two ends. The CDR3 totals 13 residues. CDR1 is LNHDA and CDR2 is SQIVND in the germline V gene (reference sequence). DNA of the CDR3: TGTGCCAGTAGTATACCTTATGCCTACGAGCAGTACTTC. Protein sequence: CASSIPYAYEQYF.

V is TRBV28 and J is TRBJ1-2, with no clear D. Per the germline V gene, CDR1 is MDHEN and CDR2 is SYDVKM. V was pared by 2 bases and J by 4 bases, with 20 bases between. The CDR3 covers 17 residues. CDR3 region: CASSLEGVGEFSYGYTF. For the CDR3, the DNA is TGTGCCAGCAGTTTAGAGGGAGTAGGAGAATTCTCCTATGGCTACACCTTC.

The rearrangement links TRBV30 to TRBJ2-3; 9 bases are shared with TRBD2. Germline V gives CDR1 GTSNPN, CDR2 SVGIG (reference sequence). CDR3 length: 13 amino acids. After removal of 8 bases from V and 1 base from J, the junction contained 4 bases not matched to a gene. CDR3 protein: CAASSGGTDTQYF. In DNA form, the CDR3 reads TGTGCCGCTTCTAGCGGGGGCACAGATACGCAGTATTTT.

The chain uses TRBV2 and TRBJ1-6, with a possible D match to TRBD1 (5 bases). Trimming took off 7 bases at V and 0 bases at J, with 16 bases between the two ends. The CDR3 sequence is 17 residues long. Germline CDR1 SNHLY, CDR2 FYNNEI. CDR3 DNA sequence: TGTGCCAGCAAACCGACAGTCGGGAGCTCCTATAATTCACCCCTCCACTTT. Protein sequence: CASKPTVGSSYNSPLHF.

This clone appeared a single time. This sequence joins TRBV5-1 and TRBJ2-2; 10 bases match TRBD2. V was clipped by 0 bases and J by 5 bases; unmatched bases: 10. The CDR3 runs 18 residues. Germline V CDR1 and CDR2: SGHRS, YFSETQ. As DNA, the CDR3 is TGCGCCAGCAGCTTGGCCGCACTAGCGGGGCTGAGGACCGGGGAGCTGTTTTTT. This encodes CASSLAALAGLRTGELFF.

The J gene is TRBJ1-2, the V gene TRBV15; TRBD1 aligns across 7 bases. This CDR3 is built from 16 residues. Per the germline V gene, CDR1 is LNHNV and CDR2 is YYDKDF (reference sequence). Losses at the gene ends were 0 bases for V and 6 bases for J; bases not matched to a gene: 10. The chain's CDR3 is CATSRDLRAGGHGYTF. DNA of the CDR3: TGTGCCACCAGCAGAGATCTAAGGGCAGGGGGTCATGGCTACACCTTC.

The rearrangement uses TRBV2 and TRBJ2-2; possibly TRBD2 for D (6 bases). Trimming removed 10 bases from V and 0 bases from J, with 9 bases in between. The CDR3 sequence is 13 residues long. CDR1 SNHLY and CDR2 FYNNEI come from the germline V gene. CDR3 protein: CATAGSNTGELFF. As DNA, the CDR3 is TGTGCCACCGCGGGATCGAACACCGGGGAGCTGTTTTTT.

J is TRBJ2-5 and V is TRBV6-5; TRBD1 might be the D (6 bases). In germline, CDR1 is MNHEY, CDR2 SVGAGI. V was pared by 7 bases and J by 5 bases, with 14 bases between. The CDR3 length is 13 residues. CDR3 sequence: CASTPRGGETQYF. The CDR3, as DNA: TGTGCCAGCACGCCCAGGGGCGGGGAGACCCAGTACTTC.

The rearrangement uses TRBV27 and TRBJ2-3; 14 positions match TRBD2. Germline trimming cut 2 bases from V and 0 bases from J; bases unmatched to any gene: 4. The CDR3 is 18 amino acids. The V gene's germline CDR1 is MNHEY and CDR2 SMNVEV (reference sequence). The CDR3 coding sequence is TGTGCCAGCAGTTTAAGGACTAGCGGGGGGCTTAGCACAGATACGCAGTATTTT. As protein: CASSLRTSGGLSTDTQYF.

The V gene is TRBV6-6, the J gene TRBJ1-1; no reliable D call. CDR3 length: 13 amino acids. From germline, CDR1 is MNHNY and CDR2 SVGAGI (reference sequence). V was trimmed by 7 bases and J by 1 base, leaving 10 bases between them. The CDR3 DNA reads TGTGCCAGCATCGGCGACAAGAACACTGAAGCTTTCTTT. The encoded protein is CASIGDKNTEAFF.

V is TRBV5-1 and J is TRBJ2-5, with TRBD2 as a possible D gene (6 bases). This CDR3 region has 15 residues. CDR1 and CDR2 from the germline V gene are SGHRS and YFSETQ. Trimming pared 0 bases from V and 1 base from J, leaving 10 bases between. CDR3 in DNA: TGCGCCAGCAGCTTGGTCCCCGGGAGCCAAGAGACCCAGTACTTC. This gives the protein CASSLVPGSQETQYF.

The CDR3 region is CASSGPRGDEQYF. The CDR3 DNA follows: TGTGCCAGCAGCGGGCCCCGGGGGGACGAGCAGTACTTC. This sequence joins TRBV9 and TRBJ2-7, with 7 bases matching TRBD2. V shed 3 bases, J shed 5 bases, and the junction held 5 bases outside the gene matches. From germline, CDR1 is SGDLS and CDR2 YYNGEE. The CDR3 totals 13 residues.

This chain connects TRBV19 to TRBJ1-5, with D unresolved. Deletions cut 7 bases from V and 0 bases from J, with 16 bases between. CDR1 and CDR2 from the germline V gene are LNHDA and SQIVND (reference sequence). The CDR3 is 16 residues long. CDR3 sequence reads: CASTLDEGYSNQPQHF. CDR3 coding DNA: TGTGCCAGTACGCTGGATGAGGGATATAGCAATCAGCCCCAGCATTTT.

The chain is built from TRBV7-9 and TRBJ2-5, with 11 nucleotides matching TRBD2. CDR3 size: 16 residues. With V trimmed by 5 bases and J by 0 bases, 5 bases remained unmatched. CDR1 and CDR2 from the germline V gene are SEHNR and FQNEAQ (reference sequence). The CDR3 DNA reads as TGTGCCAGCAGCACCTCTAGCGGGGGGTACCAAGAGACCCAGTACTTC. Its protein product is CASSTSSGGYQETQYF.

Here the CDR3 reads CASSTRTGEETQYF. CDR3 bases: TGTGCCAGCAGCACCAGGACAGGGGAAGAGACCCAGTACTTC. The rearrangement joins TRBV7-7 to TRBJ2-5; 9 bases agree with TRBD1. From germline, CDR1 is SSHAT and CDR2 FNYEAQ (reference sequence). The CDR3 consists of 14 residues. V lost 5 bases and J lost 3; bases outside the gene matches: 4.